Listed below are T cell receptor beta chains from one sample, sequenced in a study of Ad26.COV2.S vaccination and SARS-CoV-2 variants. Profiling relied on immunoSEQ multiplex PCR, and the TCRdb table lists in-frame clones only, not all of them. Of more than 300,000 clones in the sample, approximately 86% were seen once. Sample: peripheral blood, taken in a trial of Ad26.COV2.S vaccine versus placebo. The receptors were gathered from a person between 18 and 65 years old who received the Ad26.COV2.S COVID-19 vaccine or a placebo. Each CDR3 is given with its conserved first and last residue. D genes are given only for firm matches. Some rows have no size entry. The others give once, few or many, or a class for an expanded clone.

j_call | v_call | d_call | clone_size | cdr3_nt | cdr3_aa
TRBJ2-1 | TRBV5-4 | - | - | TGTGCCAGCAGCTTGGACACACCGGTGGGTGAGCAGTTCTTC | CASSLDTPVGEQFF
TRBJ2-3 | TRBV18 | - | - | TGTGCCAGCTCACCGGGGGGCACAGATACGCAGTATTTT | CASSPGGTDTQYF
TRBJ2-7 | TRBV11-2 | - | - | TGTGCCAGCAGCCCCGATTTTTCAGGGTTCCACGAGCAGTACTTC | CASSPDFSGFHEQYF
TRBJ2-3 | TRBV24-1 | TRBD2 | - | TGTGCCACCAGTGACCCCGGGACTAGCGATACGCAGTATTTT | CATSDPGTSDTQYF
TRBJ1-5 | TRBV19 | - | - | TGTGCCAGTAGTATGGGGGGCGGGGGGCCCCAGCATTTT | CASSMGGGGPQHF
TRBJ2-7 | TRBV6-6 | - | few | TGTGCCAGCGTCCTGGGGATGGGTAGCTCCTACGAGCAGTACTTC | CASVLGMGSSYEQYF
TRBJ1-6 | TRBV2 | TRBD1 | - | TGTGCCAGCAGTGAAGCAGGGACAGAGAATTCACCCCTCCACTTT | CASSEAGTENSPLHF
TRBJ1-2 | TRBV12-3/TRBV12-4 | - | - | TGTGCCAGCAGTTATCGGGACGTCGGCTACACCTTC | CASSYRDVGYTF
TRBJ1-3 | TRBV4-2 | - | few | TGTGCCAGCAGCCAAGATCTCCTTCCTAGCTCTGGAAACACCATATATTTT | CASSQDLLPSSGNTIYF
TRBJ2-2 | TRBV2 | TRBD1 | - | TGTGCCAGCAGTTCCGACAGGGTCAACACCGGGGAGCTGTTTTTT | CASSSDRVNTGELFF
TRBJ1-5 | TRBV11-2 | TRBD1 | - | TGTGCCAGCAGCGCGTCCACAGGGGGGCCCCAGCATTTT | CASSASTGGPQHF
TRBJ1-2 | TRBV24-1 | - | - | TGTGCCACCAGTGATTCGGGCCACCTGGGAGGCTACACCTTC | CATSDSGHLGGYTF
TRBJ1-1 | TRBV4-1 | - | - | TGCGCCAGCAGCCAAGAAGCACGTCTTTTCGGCACTGAAGCTTTCTTT | CASSQEARLFGTEAFF
TRBJ1-2 | TRBV27 | TRBD1 | once | TGTGCCAGCAGTGATTACAGGGGGGGTGGCTACACCTTC | CASSDYRGGGYTF
TRBJ1-4 | TRBV5-1 | TRBD1 | - | TGCGCCAGCAAATTGGGCCCGGGACAGGGGGCGACTAATGAAAAACTGTTTTTT | CASKLGPGQGATNEKLFF
TRBJ1-6 | TRBV21-1 | - | - | TGTGCCAGCAGCGAAAGTGCACAGGGAAGCTATAATTCACCCCTCCACTTT | CASSESAQGSYNSPLHF
TRBJ2-1 | TRBV28 | TRBD2 | - | TGTGCCAGCAACCTTGAACCGGGACTAGCCAATGAGCAGTTCTTC | CASNLEPGLANEQFF
TRBJ2-7 | TRBV7-2 | - | - | TGTGCCAGCAGCTCAATGGGACAAGTCTACGAGCAGTACTTC | CASSSMGQVYEQYF
TRBJ1-5 | TRBV9 | - | - | TGTGCCAGCAGCGTAGAGGCAGGGTCTAGGGCCCAGCATTTT | CASSVEAGSRAQHF
TRBJ1-5 | TRBV4-1 | - | - | TGCGCCAGCAGCCAAGGGGCCCAGGATAGCAATCAGCCCCAGCATTTT | CASSQGAQDSNQPQHF
TRBJ2-7 | TRBV7-9 | - | - | TGTGCCAGCAGCAGGGGGTACGAGCAGTACTTC | CASSRGYEQYF
TRBJ1-2 | TRBV7-8 | TRBD1 | - | TGTGCCAGCAGCTTGGACAGGGTAGAACGCGGCTACACCTTC | CASSLDRVERGYTF
TRBJ2-3 | TRBV4-1 | - | few | TGCGCCAGCAGCCCGACGGGGGCAGATACGCAGTATTTT | CASSPTGADTQYF
TRBJ2-7 | TRBV4-3 | - | - | TGCGCCAGCAGCCAGGCCAGGGCAGGAGGGGCCTACGAGCAGTACTTC | CASSQARAGGAYEQYF
TRBJ2-3 | TRBV3-1/TRBV3-2 | TRBD2 | - | TGTGCCAGCAGCTCGGCGGGGGGAGAAGTTGCAGATACGCAGTATTTT | CASSSAGGEVADTQYF
TRBJ1-1 | TRBV7-2 | - | once | TGTGCCAGCAGCTTAGCAGGGATGGGGGACACTGAAGCTTTCTTT | CASSLAGMGDTEAFF
TRBJ2-7 | TRBV6-6 | - | - | TGTGCCAGCAGTTACTCGTCCGACAGCTCCTACGAGCAGTACTTC | CASSYSSDSSYEQYF
TRBJ1-4 | TRBV28 | - | - | TGTGCCAGCAGCTACCCCGTTACTAGGGGAACTAATGAAAAACTGTTTTTT | CASSYPVTRGTNEKLFF
TRBJ2-7 | TRBV7-8 | - | - | TGTGCCAGCAGCTTAAGCCTAGGGGGGTCGCCCTCCTACGAGCAGTACTTC | CASSLSLGGSPSYEQYF
TRBJ2-7 | TRBV7-2 | TRBD2 | - | TGTGCCAGCAGCTTGGTAGTAGCGGGAGCGGGGGCCCTCTACGAGCAGTACTTC | CASSLVVAGAGALYEQYF
TRBJ2-3 | TRBV18 | TRBD2 | - | TGTGCCAGCTCACCATTCGACGTCGGGGGGGCGAAAGATACGCAGTATTTT | CASSPFDVGGAKDTQYF
TRBJ1-5 | TRBV28 | - | - | TGTGCCAGCAGGGGCCCCCGGCGCAATCAGCCCCAGCATTTT | CASRGPRRNQPQHF
TRBJ2-3 | TRBV7-9 | TRBD2 | - | TGTGCCAGCAGCCCCACGGCTAGCGGTCTAGATACGCAGTATTTT | CASSPTASGLDTQYF
TRBJ2-7 | TRBV28 | - | - | TGTGCCAGCAGTAGGCTCGGTAGCAGGGGGGAGGGCGAGCAGTACTTC | CASSRLGSRGEGEQYF
TRBJ1-2 | TRBV19 | - | - | TGTGCCAGTATGGAAGAGACCCTCTCATTTTATGGCTACACCTTC | CASMEETLSFYGYTF
TRBJ2-7 | TRBV27 | TRBD1 | - | TGTGCCAGCAGTTTATTCTTGAATTTGGGACAGGGTCCTCACCTCACCTACGAGCAGTACTTC | CASSLFLNLGQGPHLTYEQYF
TRBJ2-7 | TRBV28 | - | - | TGTGCCAGCAGCTCAGACACCTCATACGAGCAGTACTTC | CASSSDTSYEQYF
TRBJ2-7 | TRBV3-1/TRBV3-2 | - | - | TGTGCCAGCAGCCAAACCACCGGCCAGGGCCGCTACGAGCAGTACTTC | CASSQTTGQGRYEQYF
TRBJ2-3 | TRBV9 | - | - | TGTGCCAGCAGCGTAAGGGGGTCAGGCACAGATACGCAGTATTTT | CASSVRGSGTDTQYF
TRBJ2-1 | TRBV5-1 | TRBD1 | - | TGCGCCAGCAGCCCCAGGACAGGGTATGAGCAGTTCTTC | CASSPRTGYEQFF
TRBJ2-7 | TRBV3-1/TRBV3-2 | - | once | TGTGCCAGCAGCCAAGACTCCCTTTCCAACGAGCAGTACTTC | CASSQDSLSNEQYF
TRBJ2-5 | TRBV28 | - | - | TGTGCCAGCAGCAACAGGGGGGGAGAGACCCAGTACTTC | CASSNRGGETQYF
TRBJ1-2 | TRBV5-1 | - | - | TGCGCCAGCAGCTTGGAGAACTATGGCTACACCTTC | CASSLENYGYTF
TRBJ1-3 | TRBV19 | - | - | TGTGCCACCCGCCAATCTGCGACCTCTGGAAACACCATATATTTT | CATRQSATSGNTIYF
TRBJ2-3 | TRBV7-2 | - | once | TGTGCCAGCAGCTTTCAAGGGATGACAGATACGCAGTATTTT | CASSFQGMTDTQYF
TRBJ2-7 | TRBV3-1/TRBV3-2 | - | - | TGTGCCAGCAGCCTGGCTCGGGGATCCTACGAGCAGTACTTC | CASSLARGSYEQYF
TRBJ1-5 | TRBV2 | - | - | TGTGCCAGCAGTGATCAAAGGGGCCAGCCCCAGCATTTT | CASSDQRGQPQHF
TRBJ2-1 | TRBV28 | TRBD2 | - | TGTGCCAGCAGGGGCAAAGTCACTAGCGGCTACAATGAGCAGTTCTTC | CASRGKVTSGYNEQFF
TRBJ2-7 | TRBV14 | TRBD2 | - | TGTGCCAGCAGTCCCGGGACTAGCGTTCCCTACGAGCAGTACTTC | CASSPGTSVPYEQYF
TRBJ1-6 | TRBV6-5 | TRBD1 | - | TGTGCCAGCAGTTACGGGTCAGGGGGTTATAATTCACCCCTCCACTTT | CASSYGSGGYNSPLHF